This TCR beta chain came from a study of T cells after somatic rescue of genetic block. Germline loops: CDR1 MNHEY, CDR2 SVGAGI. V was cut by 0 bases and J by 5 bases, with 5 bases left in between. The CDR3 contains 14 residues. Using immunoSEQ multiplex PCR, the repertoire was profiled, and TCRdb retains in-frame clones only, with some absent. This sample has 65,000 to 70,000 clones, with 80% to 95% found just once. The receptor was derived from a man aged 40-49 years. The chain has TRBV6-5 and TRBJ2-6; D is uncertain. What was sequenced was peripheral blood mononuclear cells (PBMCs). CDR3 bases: TGTGCCAGCAGTTACTCGAGTCGGGCCAACGTCCTGACTTTC. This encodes CASSYSSRANVLTF.